This is a list of T cell receptor beta chains from one sample in a study of cytomegalovirus exposure and HLA in healthy donors. The data were produced by immunoSEQ multiplex PCR, yet TCRdb's version contains in-frame clones alone and is incomplete. The table records roughly 43,000 clones, around 60% of them present only once. Sequencing was done on a sample of PBMCs. The source is a human donor in good health. CDR3s include the opening cysteine and the closing phenylalanine or tryptophan. D genes are given only for firm matches. Size values are once, few and many counts, or a class for expanded clones, and some rows have none.

TRBV30 - TRBD1 CAWSPLTGKSDTYGYTF
TRBV2 - TRBD1 CASSGQGNQPQHF
TRBV7-9 - - CASSLGLGASEQPQHF
TRBV6-5 few - CASSSGFHEQFF
TRBV5-1 few TRBD1 CASSTPDRGDSPLHF
TRBV18 - TRBD1 CASSLTRDRATGELFF
TRBV7-9 - - CASSPPTPHNEQFF
TRBV5-4 few - CASSFNNEQFF
TRBV30 - - CAWSVTGSDTQYF
TRBV7-7 - TRBD2 CASSHQRGGYETQYF
TRBV29-1 few - CSVDPGSTDTQYF
TRBV11-2 - - CASSLDIGRGNTIYF
TRBV7-9 - - CASAPSTGVYNEQFF
TRBV20-1 - - CSASSLETQYF
TRBV4-1 - TRBD2 CASSQQTSGGVGSTDTQYF
TRBV5-1 few TRBD1 CASSSQPGQGAEGYTF
TRBV7-8 once TRBD2 CASSLTRLAGGRELFF
TRBV15 - TRBD1 CATSRTGGQPQHF
TRBV27 few - CASSLSISGFQHF
TRBV28 - - CASSPRGGGQPQHF